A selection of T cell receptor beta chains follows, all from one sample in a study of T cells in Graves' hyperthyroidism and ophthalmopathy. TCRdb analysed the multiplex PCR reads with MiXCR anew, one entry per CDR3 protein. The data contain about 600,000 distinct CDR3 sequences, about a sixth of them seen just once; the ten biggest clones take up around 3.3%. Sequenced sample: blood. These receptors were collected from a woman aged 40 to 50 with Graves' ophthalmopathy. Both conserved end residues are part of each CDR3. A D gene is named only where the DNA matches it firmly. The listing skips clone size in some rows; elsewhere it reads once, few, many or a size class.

cdr3_aa: CASSSSGRNTQYF; cdr3_nt: TGTGCCAGCAGTTCCAGCGGGAGGAATACGCAGTATTTT; clone_size: .; v_call: TRBV6-5; j_call: TRBJ2-3; d_call: TRBD2
cdr3_aa: CASSFLNGQNGYTF; cdr3_nt: TGCGCCAGCAGTTTCCTTAACGGGCAGAATGGCTACACCTTC; clone_size: many; v_call: TRBV5-1; j_call: TRBJ1-2; d_call: .
cdr3_aa: CSAHASAKNIQYF; cdr3_nt: TGCAGTGCGCACGCCTCTGCCAAAAACATTCAGTACTTC; clone_size: many; v_call: TRBV20-1; j_call: TRBJ2-4; d_call: .
cdr3_aa: CASSESTYDQPQHF; cdr3_nt: TGTGCCAGCAGTGAGTCCACTTACGATCAGCCCCAGCATTTT; clone_size: many; v_call: TRBV2; j_call: TRBJ1-5; d_call: .
cdr3_aa: CASSSPQETQYF; cdr3_nt: TGTGCCAGCAGTTCTCCCCAAGAGACCCAGTACTTC; clone_size: few; v_call: TRBV28; j_call: TRBJ2-5; d_call: .
cdr3_aa: CASSLDGSADTQYF; cdr3_nt: TGTGCCAGCAGCTTAGACGGGAGTGCAGATACGCAGTATTTT; clone_size: many; v_call: TRBV7-3; j_call: TRBJ2-3; d_call: .
cdr3_aa: CASSTPSPRAYEQYF; cdr3_nt: TGTGCCAGCAGCACACCCTCGCCCAGGGCCTACGAGCAGTACTTC; clone_size: many; v_call: TRBV11-2; j_call: TRBJ2-7; d_call: .
cdr3_aa: CASSPYRETNEKLFF; cdr3_nt: TGTGCCAGCAGTCCCTACAGGGAGACTAATGAAAAACTGTTTTTT; clone_size: many; v_call: TRBV27; j_call: TRBJ1-4; d_call: .
cdr3_aa: CASSLTTSMDTQYF; cdr3_nt: TGTGCCAGCAGCCTTACGACTAGCATGGATACGCAGTATTTT; clone_size: many; v_call: TRBV3-1; j_call: TRBJ2-3; d_call: TRBD2
cdr3_aa: CATSDFGVDTQYF; cdr3_nt: TGTGCCACCAGTGATTTCGGCGTAGATACGCAGTATTTT; clone_size: many; v_call: TRBV24-1; j_call: TRBJ2-3; d_call: .
cdr3_aa: CSARDANRWERDLQETQYF; cdr3_nt: TGCAGTGCTAGAGATGCGAACCGTTGGGAGCGGGACCTACAAGAGACCCAGTACTTC; clone_size: many; v_call: TRBV20-1; j_call: TRBJ2-5; d_call: TRBD2
cdr3_aa: CSVVWTRPSTDTQYF; cdr3_nt: TGCAGCGTTGTTTGGACTAGGCCTAGCACAGATACGCAGTATTTT; clone_size: few; v_call: TRBV29-1; j_call: TRBJ2-3; d_call: TRBD2
cdr3_aa: CASKTGADLYNEQFF; cdr3_nt: TGTGCCAGCAAAACCGGGGCGGATCTTTACAATGAGCAGTTCTTC; clone_size: .; v_call: TRBV2; j_call: TRBJ2-1; d_call: .
cdr3_aa: CASRGAGRLYGYTF; cdr3_nt: TGTGCCAGCAGGGGAGCCGGACGGCTGTATGGCTACACCTTC; clone_size: many; v_call: TRBV28; j_call: TRBJ1-2; d_call: .
cdr3_aa: CASSTSTGLYEQYF; cdr3_nt: TGTGCCAGCAGCACTTCGACAGGGCTCTACGAGCAGTACTTC; clone_size: few; v_call: TRBV6-1; j_call: TRBJ2-7; d_call: TRBD1
cdr3_aa: CASRGGPGELFF; cdr3_nt: TGTGCCAGTAGAGGAGGTCCCGGGGAGCTGTTTTTT; clone_size: few; v_call: TRBV19; j_call: TRBJ2-2; d_call: .
cdr3_aa: CASSEDPFTGAGLHYEQYF; cdr3_nt: TGTGCCAGCAGTGAAGACCCTTTCACTGGAGCGGGACTACACTACGAGCAGTACTTC; clone_size: many; v_call: TRBV2; j_call: TRBJ2-7; d_call: TRBD2
cdr3_aa: CASRTRGGLRSYEQYF; cdr3_nt: TGTGCCAGCAGGACCCGGGGGGGGCTGAGGTCCTACGAGCAGTACTTC; clone_size: few; v_call: TRBV28; j_call: TRBJ2-7; d_call: TRBD2
cdr3_aa: CASSGQTINNEQFF; cdr3_nt: TGCGCCAGCAGTGGCCAGACGATAAACAATGAGCAGTTCTTC; clone_size: many; v_call: TRBV5-1; j_call: TRBJ2-1; d_call: .
cdr3_aa: CASSQDQKGRTTNEKLFF; cdr3_nt: TGTGCCAGCAGCCAAGATCAGAAAGGCAGAACAACTAATGAAAAACTGTTTTTT; clone_size: many; v_call: TRBV3-1; j_call: TRBJ1-4; d_call: .
cdr3_aa: CSASRAGGPPSSYNEQFF; cdr3_nt: TGCAGTGCTAGTCGTGCGGGGGGGCCCCCGAGCTCCTACAATGAGCAGTTCTTC; clone_size: many; v_call: TRBV20-1; j_call: TRBJ2-1; d_call: TRBD2
cdr3_aa: CASSGLAPSSYNEQFF; cdr3_nt: TGTGCCAGCAGTGGTTTAGCCCCGAGCTCCTACAATGAGCAGTTCTTC; clone_size: many; v_call: TRBV2; j_call: TRBJ2-1; d_call: .
cdr3_aa: CASSEGGLYNSPLHF; cdr3_nt: TGTGCCAGCAGTGAAGGGGGATTGTATAATTCACCCCTCCACTTT; clone_size: few; v_call: TRBV25-1; j_call: TRBJ1-6; d_call: .
cdr3_aa: CASSSQGDAEAFF; cdr3_nt: TGTGCCAGCAGCTCCCAGGGGGATGCTGAAGCTTTCTTT; clone_size: many; v_call: TRBV7-9; j_call: TRBJ1-1; d_call: TRBD1
cdr3_aa: CSASREGTGGSPLHF; cdr3_nt: TGCAGTGCCTCCCGTGAGGGGACAGGGGGTTCACCCCTCCACTTT; clone_size: .; v_call: TRBV20-1; j_call: TRBJ1-6; d_call: TRBD1
cdr3_aa: CSVIRTGTNTEAFF; cdr3_nt: TGCAGCGTGATAAGGACAGGGACGAACACTGAAGCTTTCTTT; clone_size: few; v_call: TRBV29-1; j_call: TRBJ1-1; d_call: TRBD1
cdr3_aa: CASSPSGGASGELFF; cdr3_nt: TGTGCCAGCAGCCCTAGCGGGGGGGCATCCGGGGAGCTGTTTTTT; clone_size: few; v_call: TRBV7-8; j_call: TRBJ2-2; d_call: TRBD2
cdr3_aa: CASNRRPDYNEKLFF; cdr3_nt: TGTGCCAGTAACCGGCGACCCGACTATAATGAAAAACTGTTTTTT; clone_size: many; v_call: TRBV6-1; j_call: TRBJ1-4; d_call: .
cdr3_aa: CASSSSGGAVGYTF; cdr3_nt: TGTGCCAGCAGCTCCTCCGGAGGGGCAGTTGGCTACACCTTC; clone_size: few; v_call: TRBV7-9; j_call: TRBJ1-2; d_call: .
cdr3_aa: CSALQGGRGADTQYF; cdr3_nt: TGCAGTGCTTTACAGGGAGGTCGCGGCGCAGATACGCAGTATTTT; clone_size: many; v_call: TRBV20-1; j_call: TRBJ2-3; d_call: .
cdr3_aa: CASSQEVVGDSYNEQFF; cdr3_nt: TGTGCCAGCAGCCAAGAGGTTGTGGGGGACTCCTACAATGAGCAGTTCTTC; clone_size: few; v_call: TRBV3-1; j_call: TRBJ2-1; d_call: .
cdr3_aa: CASSAGTGNYNEQFF; cdr3_nt: TGCGCCAGCAGCGCAGGGACAGGGAATTACAATGAGCAGTTCTTC; clone_size: many; v_call: TRBV5-1; j_call: TRBJ2-1; d_call: TRBD1
cdr3_aa: CASSLMGVGNEQFF; cdr3_nt: TGCGCCAGCAGCTTGATGGGCGTAGGTAATGAGCAGTTCTTC; clone_size: .; v_call: TRBV5-1; j_call: TRBJ2-1; d_call: .
cdr3_aa: CASSLISGAYNEQFF; cdr3_nt: TGTGCCAGCAGTTTGATTAGCGGGGCTTACAATGAGCAGTTCTTC; clone_size: many; v_call: TRBV28; j_call: TRBJ2-1; d_call: TRBD2
cdr3_aa: CSAPLGTVTEAFF; cdr3_nt: TGCAGTGCCCCATTAGGGACGGTGACTGAAGCTTTCTTT; clone_size: few; v_call: TRBV20-1; j_call: TRBJ1-1; d_call: .
cdr3_aa: CASLTLQGASGTQTYEQYF; cdr3_nt: TGTGCCAGCCTAACCCTACAGGGAGCGAGCGGGACACAAACCTACGAGCAGTACTTC; clone_size: many; v_call: TRBV28; j_call: TRBJ2-7; d_call: .
cdr3_aa: CASSPWEGENSPLHF; cdr3_nt: TGCGCCAGCAGCCCCTGGGAAGGGGAGAATTCACCCCTCCACTTT; clone_size: .; v_call: TRBV5-1; j_call: TRBJ1-6; d_call: .
cdr3_aa: CASSSYATGTNYGYTF; cdr3_nt: TGTGCCAGCAGTTCCTATGCGACAGGGACTAACTATGGCTACACCTTC; clone_size: .; v_call: TRBV28; j_call: TRBJ1-2; d_call: TRBD1
cdr3_aa: CASGGGAPNSPLHF; cdr3_nt: TGTGCCAGCGGCGGGGGCGCTCCTAATTCACCCCTCCACTTT; clone_size: few; v_call: TRBV12-3/TRBV12-4; j_call: TRBJ1-6; d_call: .
cdr3_aa: CSVRRTGDTDTQYF; cdr3_nt: TGCAGCGTGAGAAGGACAGGGGACACAGATACGCAGTATTTT; clone_size: .; v_call: TRBV29-1; j_call: TRBJ2-3; d_call: TRBD1
cdr3_aa: CASSPPRAGATYEQYF; cdr3_nt: TGTGCCAGCAGTCCTCCCCGAGCAGGGGCGACCTACGAGCAGTACTTC; clone_size: many; v_call: TRBV2; j_call: TRBJ2-7; d_call: .
cdr3_aa: CASSLVGLAWVTDTQYF; cdr3_nt: TGTGCCAGCAGCTTAGTTGGACTAGCGTGGGTCACAGATACGCAGTATTTT; clone_size: once; v_call: TRBV7-9; j_call: TRBJ2-3; d_call: TRBD2